One and the same sample provided the 9 T cell receptor beta chains below, sequenced in a study of beta chain features in type 1 diabetes (dated by TCRdb to the late 2010s). Broad study findings and their caveats: Type 1 diabetes patients showed a moderate but significant shortening of TCRB CDR3 length in all four CD4+ subsets.

Libraries were built with the immunoSEQ multiplex PCR assay. All of the isolated RNA was reverse transcribed with the High Capacity cDNA Reverse Transcription Kit, so expressed TCRB transcripts were sequenced. The immuneACCESS repertoire file appears here via TCRdb, limited to in-frame rearrangements. These files lack a portion of the clones; in checked studies, under half of the deficit traces to unresolved V genes, and the cause of the others is not known. The sample table contains about 650,000 clones; only one count was recorded for 9.5% to 15% of them. Of the sample, roughly 0.11% is held by the ten largest clones. For these TCRs, the target antigens are not known. Input material: naive CD4+ T cells from blood. The cell subset or site label of this sample denotes: true naive CD4+ T cells. All receptors derive from a man in his thirties or forties with type 1 diabetes.

The genes are TRBV19 and TRBJ2-1; unclear D gene. From germline, CDR1 is LNHDA and CDR2 SQIVND (reference sequence). V was clipped by 1 base and J by 4 bases, with 11 bases between them. CDR3 length: 15 residues. CDR3 DNA sequence: TGTGCCAGTAGTATAGCGAGCGTAGGGTACAATGAGCAGTTCTTC. This gives the protein CASSIASVGYNEQFF.

J is TRBJ2-7 and V is TRBV6-1; 8 nucleotides align to TRBD1. This CDR3 spans 14 amino acids. The ends lost 10 bases at V and 3 bases at J; junction bases unmatched: 11. Looked up from germline, CDR1 is MNHNS and CDR2 is SASEGT. The DNA of the CDR3 is TGTGCCATGGCACCGGACAGGGTAAACTACGAGCAGTACTTC. Translating gives CAMAPDRVNYEQYF.

This clone has a handful of counts. The chain carries TRBV7-2 and TRBJ2-5; 12 bases are a match to TRBD2. Germline CDR1 SGHTA, CDR2 FQGNSA. The CDR3 length is 16 residues. The V and J ends lost 5 bases and 1 base, in that order; junction bases with no gene match: 5. The CDR3 sequence is CASSLGLAGFQETQYF. The CDR3 nucleotides read TGTGCCAGCAGCCTGGGACTAGCGGGCTTCCAAGAGACCCAGTACTTC. The full variable domain, completed using reference TRBV7-2 and TRBJ2-5, is GAGVSQSPSNKVTEKGKDVELRCDPISGHTALYWYRQSLGQGLEFLIYFQGNSAPDKSGLPSDRFSAERTGGSVSTLTIQRTQQEDSAVYLCASSLGLAGFQETQYFGPGTRLLVL.

This clone has just one count. The chain joins TRBV7-8 to TRBJ2-3, with D maybe TRBD1 (6 bases). The CDR3 sequence is 15 residues long. The V and J ends lost 0 bases and 4 bases respectively, with 11 bases between them. The germline gives CDR1 SGHVS, CDR2 FQNEAQ. This CDR3 reads CASSLAGQSADTQYF. Written as DNA, the CDR3 is TGTGCCAGCAGCTTAGCCGGACAGTCCGCAGATACGCAGTATTTT.

This clone was seen repeatedly, ten times or more. V gene TRBV7-9 combines with J gene TRBJ2-5; possible D gene TRBD1, 6 bases. Germline V gene data show CDR1 as SEHNR and CDR2 as FQNEAQ (reference sequence). The CDR3 is 14 residues long. Between the trimmed V and J ends, which lost 4 bases and 5 bases, there was a span of 14 bases. This chain's CDR3 is CASSSQQGRETQYF. As DNA, the CDR3 is TGTGCCAGCAGCTCACAGCAGGGGCGGGAGACCCAGTACTTC.

In this sample, this clone turned up a few times. The chain combines TRBV6-1 with TRBJ2-3; D unresolved. V was trimmed by 4 bases and J by 0 bases, leaving 8 bases between them. CDR3 size: 14 residues. Germline CDR1 is MNHNS and CDR2 is SASEGT. The CDR3 region is CASSGRGSTDTQYF. CDR3 in DNA: TGTGCCAGCAGTGGTCGCGGCAGCACAGATACGCAGTATTTT.

DNA for the CDR3: TGCGCCAGCAGCTTGGCGGGTCTCGGGACGGACTCTGGAAACACCATATATTTT. Amino acid sequence: CASSLAGLGTDSGNTIYF. The chain recombines TRBV5-1 with TRBJ1-3, with TRBD1 as a possible D gene (5 bases). This CDR3 comprises 18 residues. Germline values: CDR1 SGHRS, CDR2 YFSETQ. The germline V and J ends were trimmed by 0 bases and 0 bases, with 16 bases remaining between them.

The chain carries TRBV28 and TRBJ2-7; the match to TRBD1 covers 8 bases. Germline values: CDR1 MDHEN, CDR2 SYDVKM. The CDR3 consists of 15 residues. V was pared by 5 bases and J by 5 bases, with 11 bases of the junction left unmatched. As DNA, the CDR3 is TGTGCCAGCAGTCCACCTCAGGGGGCGCAAGACGAGCAGTACTTC. Its translation: CASSPPQGAQDEQYF. Together with reference TRBV28 and TRBJ2-7, the CDR3 gives the full variable domain: DVKVTQSSRYLVKRTGEKVFLECVQDMDHENMFWYRQDPGLGLRLIYFSYDVKMKEKGDIPEGYSVSREKKERFSLILESASTNQTSMYLCASSPPQGAQDEQYFGPGTRLTVT.

The gene calls are TRBV7-8 and TRBJ2-5, with 13 nucleotides matching TRBD2. The CDR3 is made up of 16 amino acids. V lost 3 bases, J lost 2 bases, and 3 bases stayed unmatched. Per germline, CDR1 SGHVS and CDR2 FQNEAQ. The DNA for the CDR3 is TGTGCCAGCAGCTTGGGACTAGCGGGGCGTCAAGAGACCCAGTACTTC. Translated: CASSLGLAGRQETQYF.